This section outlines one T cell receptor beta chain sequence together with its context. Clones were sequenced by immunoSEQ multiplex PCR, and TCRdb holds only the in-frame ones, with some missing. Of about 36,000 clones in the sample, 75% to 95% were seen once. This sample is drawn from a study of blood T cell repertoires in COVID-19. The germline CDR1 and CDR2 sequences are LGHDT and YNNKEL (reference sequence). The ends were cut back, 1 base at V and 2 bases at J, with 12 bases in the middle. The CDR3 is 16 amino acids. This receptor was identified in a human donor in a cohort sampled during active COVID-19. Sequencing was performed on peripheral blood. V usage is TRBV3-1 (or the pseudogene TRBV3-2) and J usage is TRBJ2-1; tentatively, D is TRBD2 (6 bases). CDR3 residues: CASSQGGGMAYNEQFF. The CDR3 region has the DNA TGTGCCAGCAGCCAAGGGGGCGGGATGGCCTACAATGAGCAGTTCTTC.